A single sample gave rise to the 26 T cell receptor beta chains below, sequenced in a study of shared clonotypes between healthy human individuals. Naive CD8 cells, CD45RO-negative and positively selected for CCR7, excluded terminally differentiated effector memory CD45RA+ cells. Only in-frame clones appear in the TCRdb table, and some are missing; sequencing was by immunoSEQ multiplex PCR. The profile covers more than 500,000 clones, with roughly 95% appearing a single time and about 0.11% taken by the ten largest. Sequencing input: naive CD8+ T cells sorted from blood. The receptors were sampled from a woman aged 25 to 39 in good health.

V usage is TRBV4-1 and J usage is TRBJ2-3; a weak D match, TRBD2 (6 bases). The ends were cut back, 0 bases at V and 4 bases at J, with 11 bases in the middle. Germline CDR1 reads MGHRA; CDR2 reads YSYEKL. The CDR3 totals 15 residues. The CDR3 DNA follows: TGCGCCAGCAGCCAAGAAAAGTGGGAGGCAGATACGCAGTATTTT. Translated, it gives CASSQEKWEADTQYF.

This clone was counted a few times. The gene calls are TRBV4-1 and TRBJ1-5; D perhaps matches TRBD1 (5 bases). The CDR3 runs to 14 residues. V gave up 1 base and J gave up 6 bases, with 10 bases separating them. Per germline, CDR1 MGHRA and CDR2 YSYEKL. The CDR3 is CASSQGTPTQPQHF. CDR3 bases: TGCGCCAGCAGCCAAGGGACACCCACTCAGCCCCAGCATTTT.

The gene calls are TRBV2 and TRBJ2-1, with 9 bases that match TRBD2. Germline assignment: CDR1 SNHLY and CDR2 FYNNEI. After removal of 4 bases from V and 7 bases from J, the junction contained 8 bases not matched to a gene. This CDR3 has 15 amino acids. The DNA of the CDR3 is TGTGCCAGCAGTGGTTGGGCTAGCGGGAAAAATGAGCAGTTCTTC. This translates into CASSGWASGKNEQFF.

The chain couples TRBV7-9 to TRBJ2-1; D not certain. This CDR3 contains 16 residues. Germline V gene lookup returns CDR1 SEHNR and CDR2 FQNEAQ (reference sequence). Trimming removed 5 bases from V and 3 bases from J, with 17 bases in between. The CDR3 coding sequence is TGTGCCAGCAGCAAATCCGCCTTAGACGACTACAATGAGCAGTTCTTC. Protein: CASSKSALDDYNEQFF.

The rearrangement joins TRBV7-9 to TRBJ2-5, with D possibly being TRBD1 or TRBD2 (5 bases each). This CDR3 spans 13 amino acids. V was shortened by 8 bases and J by 6 bases, with 16 bases between the two germline ends. Germline assignment: CDR1 SEHNR and CDR2 FQNEAQ (reference sequence). The CDR3 here is CASGGPNDQTQYF. In nucleotides, the CDR3 is TGTGCCAGCGGGGGACCTAATGACCAGACCCAGTACTTC.

This clone was seen only once. This sequence joins TRBV15 and TRBJ2-5, with D unresolved. With 7 bases removed from V and 5 bases from J, the gap between germline ends came to 17 bases. CDR1 is LNHNV and CDR2 is YYDKDF in the germline V gene (reference sequence). There are 14 residues in the CDR3. Written as DNA, the CDR3 is TGTGCCACCACCCCCTTCCCCATAGGGGAGACCCAGTACTTC. This sequence encodes CATTPFPIGETQYF.

The J gene is TRBJ1-2, the V gene TRBV20-1; D unresolved. V shed 3 bases and J shed 5 bases, with 7 bases lying between them. The CDR3 extends over 11 amino acids. Germline V gene sequence: CDR1 DFQATT, CDR2 SNEGSKA (reference sequence). CDR3 bases: TGCAGTGCTAGCGGGATGTATGGCTACACCTTC. Amino acid sequence: CSASGMYGYTF.

Points on this clone: This sample includes further DNA sequences coding for the same CDR3. The J gene is TRBJ2-1, the V gene TRBV6-6, with D perhaps being TRBD1 or TRBD2 (5 bases each). CDR1 and CDR2 from the germline V gene are MNHNY and SVGAGI (reference sequence). This CDR3 comprises 15 residues. V dropped 2 bases and J dropped 0 bases, with 8 bases sitting between them. The CDR3 reads CASSYGGGSYNEQFF. In DNA, the CDR3 is TGTGCCAGCAGTTACGGGGGTGGCTCCTACAATGAGCAGTTCTTC.

The CDR3 coding sequence is TGTGCCACCAGCCCACTTGGGACTAGCGGGAGGGACTACAATGAGCAGTTCTTC. It encodes CATSPLGTSGRDYNEQFF. The chain employs TRBV15 and TRBJ2-1, with 16 bases identical to TRBD2. The V gene end was trimmed by 5 bases and the J gene end by 3 bases; junction bases not matched to a gene: 7. CDR3 length: 18 residues. Germline V gene lookup returns CDR1 LNHNV and CDR2 YYDKDF (reference sequence).

The chain has TRBV14 and TRBJ2-7; perhaps TRBD2 as D (6 bases). Germline V gives CDR1 SGHDN, CDR2 FVKESK. The CDR3 is made up of 17 amino acids. Trimming pared 5 bases from V and 3 bases from J, leaving 23 bases between. This CDR3 reads CASSAGRWEVQGYEQYF. The CDR3 nucleotides read TGTGCCAGCAGCGCCGGCCGGTGGGAGGTTCAAGGCTACGAGCAGTACTTC.

The chain is built from TRBV27 and TRBJ2-5, with 9 bases aligning to TRBD1. The end of the DNA is better explained by TRBJ2-7, so the J call may be wrong. The length of the CDR3 is 16 residues. Germline V gene sequence: CDR1 MNHEY, CDR2 SMNVEV (reference sequence). In DNA form, the CDR3 reads TGTGCCAGCAGTAATCCCGGGACAGGGTCGTTGGTCGAGCAGTACTTC. Its protein is CASSNPGTGSLVEQYF.

The V gene is TRBV28, the J gene TRBJ1-1; D gene unclear. Trimming shortened V by 1 base and J by 1 base, and 10 bases separated the two germline ends. Germline CDR1 MDHEN, CDR2 SYDVKM. This CDR3 region has 15 residues. The CDR3 sequence: CASSLFEGGNTEAFF. The CDR3 region has the DNA TGTGCCAGCAGTTTATTCGAGGGTGGGAACACTGAAGCTTTCTTT.

The chain couples TRBV6-5 to TRBJ2-5, with D possibly being TRBD1 or TRBD2 (7 bases each). Trimming stripped 8 bases from V and 5 bases from J, with 15 bases between. The CDR3 spans 13 residues. The germline CDR1 and CDR2 sequences are MNHEY and SVGAGI. The CDR3 DNA is TGTGCCAGCGGGGAGGGGGCCCGGGAGACCCAGTACTTC. Encoded protein: CASGEGARETQYF.

A word on this clone: This CDR3 is also generated by other DNA sequences in the sample. This chain links TRBV28 with TRBJ2-7, with TRBD2 matching over 11 bases. The J segment lost 2 bases and the V segment lost 6 bases, leaving 0 bases of the junction unmatched. The germline gives CDR1 MDHEN, CDR2 SYDVKM. The CDR3 contains 13 residues. CDR3 loop: CASRLAGAYEQYF. DNA for the CDR3: TGTGCCAGCAGACTAGCGGGAGCCTACGAGCAGTACTTC.

This rearrangement joins TRBV6-1 to TRBJ1-3; D gene uncertain. Germline V gives CDR1 MNHNS, CDR2 SASEGT. Trimming removed 3 bases at V and 2 bases at J, with 11 bases between. The CDR3 has 15 residues. CDR3 sequence: CASSEGRVPGNTIYF. Here the CDR3 DNA reads TGTGCCAGCAGTGAGGGGAGGGTTCCTGGAAACACCATATATTTT.

The CDR3 region has the DNA TGCGCCAGCAGTGAGCAGTCGAGCTCCTACAATGAGCAGTTCTTC. As protein: CASSEQSSSYNEQFF. This chain connects TRBV10-2 to TRBJ2-1; D unclear. Germline values: CDR1 WSHSY, CDR2 SAAADI. The V end was cut by 2 bases, the J end by 0 bases, with 8 bases between. CDR3 length: 15 amino acids.

The chain uses TRBV4-2 and TRBJ2-5; 11 nucleotides agree with TRBD2. The end of the DNA fits TRBJ2-7 better, so the J call may be wrong. The CDR3 contains 16 residues. Germline V CDR1 and CDR2: LGHNA, YNFKEQ. The CDR3 nucleotides read TGTGCCAGCAGCCAAGAACTAGCGGGAGCGGGCTACGAGCAGTACTTC. Protein sequence: CASSQELAGAGYEQYF.

The chain recombines TRBV4-1 with TRBJ2-3; D may be TRBD2 (5 bases). The germline V gene has CDR1 MGHRA and CDR2 YSYEKL. Trimming removed 3 bases at V and 0 bases at J, with 13 bases between. This CDR3 has 16 amino acids. The CDR3 reads CASSQGLAASTDTQYF. In DNA, the CDR3 is TGCGCCAGCAGCCAGGGCCTAGCAGCAAGCACAGATACGCAGTATTTT.

The rearrangement joins TRBV27 to TRBJ1-5; tentatively, D is TRBD1 (5 bases). Germline V gene lookup returns CDR1 MNHEY and CDR2 SMNVEV (reference sequence). Between the trimmed V and J ends, which lost 2 bases and 6 bases, there was a span of 14 bases. The CDR3 is 15 amino acids. In DNA, the CDR3 is TGTGCCAGCAGTTTAGGGGCAGGGTCCATTCAGCCCCAGCATTTT. Protein: CASSLGAGSIQPQHF.

V gene TRBV29-1 combines with J gene TRBJ2-5, with D possibly being TRBD2 (5 bases). The DNA end is more similar to TRBJ2-7, so the J call may be wrong. CDR1 and CDR2 from the germline V gene are SQVTM and ANQGSEA. The CDR3 is made up of 12 amino acids. In DNA form, the CDR3 reads TGCAGCGTCCCCGGGAACCTCTACGAGCAGTACTTC. Translating it yields CSVPGNLYEQYF.

This sequence joins TRBV29-1 and TRBJ2-7, with 8 bases fitting TRBD2. From germline, CDR1 is SQVTM and CDR2 ANQGSEA. This CDR3 region has 13 residues. Germline trimming cut 5 bases from V and 2 bases from J; bases unmatched to any gene: 5. Here the CDR3 reads CSVLTGLAYEQYF. The CDR3 DNA is TGCAGCGTTCTTACGGGACTAGCCTACGAGCAGTACTTC.

The chain couples TRBV6-5 to TRBJ1-2, with D uncertain. V dropped 0 bases and J dropped 8 bases, with 10 bases sitting between them. The CDR3 covers 13 residues. Looked up from germline, CDR1 is MNHEY and CDR2 is SVGAGI. CDR3 in amino acids: CASSYSSRQGYTF. DNA of the CDR3: TGTGCCAGCAGTTACTCGAGTAGGCAGGGCTACACCTTC.

The chain links TRBV7-9 to TRBJ2-7; 9 bases map to TRBD1. V was pared by 4 bases and J by 6 bases, with 7 bases of the junction left unmatched. Germline V CDR1 and CDR2: SEHNR, FQNEAQ (reference sequence). The CDR3 length is 14 residues. CDR3 sequence: CASSSWDREFEQYF. As DNA, the CDR3 is TGTGCCAGCAGCTCTTGGGACAGGGAATTCGAGCAGTACTTC.

This clone showed up just a few times. Other DNA sequences in the same sample also yield this CDR3. The chain uses TRBV28 and TRBJ1-5; D unclear. The V gene lost 2 bases and the J gene lost 2 bases, with 4 bases spanning the gap. CDR3 size: 13 residues. The germline gives CDR1 MDHEN, CDR2 SYDVKM. CDR3 protein: CASSLVGNQPQHF. The CDR3 DNA sequence: TGTGCCAGCAGTTTAGTGGGCAATCAGCCCCAGCATTTT.

The V call is TRBV28, the J call TRBJ2-7; a possible D gene is TRBD1 (6 bases). Germline V CDR1 and CDR2: MDHEN, SYDVKM. This CDR3 is built from 15 residues. Trimming pared 3 bases from V and 5 bases from J, leaving 17 bases between. DNA for the CDR3: TGTGCCAGCAGTTTTCAGGGGATTAACGTCCACGAGCAGTACTTC. This encodes CASSFQGINVHEQYF.

CDR3 bases: TGCGCCAGCAGTGGATCTAGCACAGATACGCAGTATTTT. Translated: CASSGSSTDTQYF. The V and J genes are TRBV10-2 and TRBJ2-3, with D hard to call. The CDR3 is 13 amino acids. Germline V lookup: CDR1 WSHSY, CDR2 SAAADI. Trimming cost V 4 bases and J 0 bases, with 5 bases left between them.